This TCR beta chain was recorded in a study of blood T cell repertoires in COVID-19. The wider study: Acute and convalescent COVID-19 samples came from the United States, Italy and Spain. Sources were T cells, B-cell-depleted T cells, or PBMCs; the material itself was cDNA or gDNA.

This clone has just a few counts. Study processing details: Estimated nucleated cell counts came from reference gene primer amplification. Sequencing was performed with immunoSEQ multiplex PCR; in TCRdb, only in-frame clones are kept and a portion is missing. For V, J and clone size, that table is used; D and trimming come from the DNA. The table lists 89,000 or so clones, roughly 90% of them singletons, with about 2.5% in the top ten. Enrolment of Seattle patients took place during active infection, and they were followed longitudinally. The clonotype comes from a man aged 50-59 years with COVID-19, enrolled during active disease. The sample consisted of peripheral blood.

As DNA, the CDR3 is TGTGCCAGCAGTTACGGGATGGCCCTCCACTTT. This translates into CASSYGMALHF. V usage is TRBV28 and J usage is TRBJ1-6; no definite D call. The CDR3 is 11 amino acids. The germline V and J ends were trimmed by 4 bases and 14 bases, with 9 bases remaining between them. CDR1 is MDHEN, CDR2 SYDVKM, per germline.